A selection of T cell receptor beta chains follows, all from one sample in a study of cytomegalovirus exposure and HLA in healthy donors. Only in-frame clones appear in the TCRdb table, and some are missing; sequencing was by immunoSEQ multiplex PCR. The sample holds 100,000 or so clones, roughly 78% seen once. The specimen was PBMCs. The source is a man younger than 40 in good health and CMV-seronegative. Both conserved end residues are part of each CDR3. The D gene is left open where the match is weak. Rows give clone size only sometimes, using once, few, many, or a class for an expanded clone.

clone size | V gene | D gene | CDR3 protein
. | TRBV4-3 | . | CASSAGAGSYEQYF
. | TRBV7-9 | . | CASTSTRGRDGFYEQYF
. | TRBV28 | TRBD1 | CASSSPSDRNYGYTF
once | TRBV14 | . | CASSQDLGGVGYTF
. | TRBV6-6 | . | CASSSGDGAYGYTF
. | TRBV4-2 | . | CASSQDRVYEQFF
few | TRBV11-1 | TRBD1 | CASSFTDRGSYEQYF
. | TRBV9 | . | CASSVEVNTGTGELFF
few | TRBV27 | TRBD1 | CASSWGQPTDTQYF
once | TRBV4-3 | . | CASSQDIGSSGNTIYF
once | TRBV30 | . | CAGLGPNEKLFF
. | TRBV30 | TRBD1 | CAWTGGPGYTF
few | TRBV7-9 | TRBD1 | CASSHRQGVSEDEQYF